This paragraph covers one TCR beta chain sequence. The data are from a study of control samples from healthy donors and cancer patients. Sequencing was performed with immunoSEQ multiplex PCR; in TCRdb, only in-frame clones are kept and a portion is missing. The sample includes roughly 160,000 clones, 90% to 95% of them seen just once. Sequencing was done on a sample of PBMCs. The clonotype originates from a man aged 55 to 70 with colorectal cancer.

The CDR3 DNA reads TGTGCCAGTAGCGACGGACAAACAGGGGGGCTTAGTGAAAAACTGTTTTTT. The encoded protein is CASSDGQTGGLSEKLFF. The J gene is TRBJ1-4, the V gene TRBV19; 8 bases are a match to TRBD1. This CDR3 contains 17 residues. Germline V CDR1 and CDR2: LNHDA, SQIVND (reference sequence). Trimming removed 6 bases from V and 7 bases from J; junction bases left unmatched: 16.